Sequencing of this T cell receptor beta chain was carried out in a study of T cell responses to AZD1222 COVID-19 vaccine. At the level of the study: Combined were second doses at about 4 or about 12 weeks.

Points on this clone: Its antigen is currently unknown.

Method: immunoSEQ multiplex PCR; TCRdb's copy keeps in-frame clones and lacks some. The data hold 150,000 to 180,000 clones, with about 87% observed a single time. Whole-study results and caveats: Spike was spanned by vaccine-associated CD4 TCRs, which were dominant at 160-218 and 743-854.

The specimen comprised peripheral blood, sampled on day 0 of AZD1222 vaccination. The receptor was derived from an adult in good health.

The CDR3 DNA is TGTGCCAGCAGTCAGGGGGCGGAGCAGCCCCAGCATTTT. Translated: CASSQGAEQPQHF. This chain links TRBV13 with TRBJ1-5; TRBD1 agrees at 8 bases. The trim removed 6 bases at V and 7 bases at J, leaving 5 bases unmatched. This CDR3 has 13 residues. Germline CDR1 is PRHDT and CDR2 is FYEKMQ (reference sequence).